This entry lists 17 T cell receptor beta chains sequenced from one sample in a study of T cell changes during pregnancy in multiple sclerosis. Using immunoSEQ multiplex PCR, the repertoire was profiled, and TCRdb retains in-frame clones only, with some absent. The data hold roughly 80,000 clones, with approximately 94% observed a single time. The sample consisted of peripheral blood, taken after pregnancy. The receptors originated from a female donor in good health, enrolled as a control in a pregnancy study.

This sequence joins TRBV5-1 and TRBJ2-7; 7 bases fit TRBD2. CDR3 length equals 16 residues. Germline CDR1 and CDR2: SGHRS and YFSETQ. Trimming removed 1 base from V and 0 bases from J; junction bases left unmatched: 7. The CDR3 region is CASSLWGSGHSYEQYF. The CDR3 DNA follows: TGCGCCAGCAGCTTGTGGGGTAGCGGGCACTCCTACGAGCAGTACTTC.

V gene TRBV6-4 combines with J gene TRBJ2-2, with D perhaps matching TRBD2 (6 bases). V lost 6 bases to trimming and J lost 4 bases, with 12 bases between them. Looked up from germline, CDR1 is MRHNA and CDR2 is SNTAGT. The CDR3 consists of 14 residues. Here the CDR3 DNA reads TGTGCCAGCAGCCCGGGACTCAGCACCGGGGAGCTGTTTTTT. Encoded protein: CASSPGLSTGELFF.

The V gene is TRBV28, the J gene TRBJ2-7; 8 positions match TRBD2. The length of the CDR3 is 12 residues. The germline V gene encodes CDR1 MDHEN and CDR2 SYDVKM. The V and J ends lost 7 bases and 9 bases, in that order; junction bases with no gene match: 8. CDR3 in DNA: TGTGCCAGCAAAGCGGGAGTTTGGGGGCAGTACTTC. Translated: CASKAGVWGQYF.

V and J are TRBV7-3 and TRBJ2-3; TRBD1 matches at 7 bases. Losses at the gene ends were 6 bases for V and 4 bases for J; bases not matched to a gene: 7. Germline CDR1 reads SGHTA; CDR2 reads FQGTGA. The CDR3 sequence is 14 residues long. Here the CDR3 reads CASSSNRGADTQYF. CDR3 sequence (DNA): TGTGCCAGCAGTTCAAACAGGGGAGCAGATACGCAGTATTTT.

The rearrangement joins TRBV18 to TRBJ2-7, with 7 bases lining up with TRBD2. Germline V CDR1 and CDR2: KGHSH, LQKENI. Trimming at V came to 0 bases and at J to 2 bases, leaving 4 bases not matched to a gene. The length of the CDR3 is 15 residues. In DNA, the CDR3 is TGTGCCAGCTCACCACCCAGCGGGGCCCCCTACGAGCAGTACTTC. Residues: CASSPPSGAPYEQYF.

The J gene is TRBJ1-6, the V gene TRBV18; 7 nucleotides line up with TRBD1. This CDR3 is 13 amino acids long. J was trimmed by 10 bases and V by 3 bases; bases with no gene match: 3. Germline V gives CDR1 KGHSH, CDR2 LQKENI. In DNA, the CDR3 is TGTGCCAGCTCACCTCAGGGGGGCTCACCCCTCCACTTT. This codes for CASSPQGGSPLHF.

This chain uses TRBV29-1 with TRBJ2-7; TRBD1 matches 7 bases. Germline-derived CDR1 and CDR2 are SQVTM and ANQGSEA. J was trimmed by 4 bases and V by 4 bases; bases with no gene match: 4. CDR3 length: 12 amino acids. DNA of the CDR3: TGCAGCGTTGGGGACAGCGTATACGAGCAGTACTTC. Amino acids: CSVGDSVYEQYF.

The chain has TRBV18 and TRBJ1-3; 9 bases map to TRBD1. The CDR3 is made up of 14 amino acids. CDR1 and CDR2 from the germline V gene are KGHSH and LQKENI. J was trimmed by 6 bases and V by 3 bases; bases with no gene match: 3. CDR3 nucleotide sequence: TGTGCCAGCTCACCGGGACAGGGTCTAAACACCATATATTTT. Translating gives CASSPGQGLNTIYF.

The genes are TRBV7-2 and TRBJ1-2; D ambiguous. Trimming stripped 5 bases from V and 7 bases from J, with 14 bases between. CDR1 and CDR2 from the germline V gene are SGHTA and FQGNSA. The CDR3 totals 13 residues. The CDR3 bases are TGTGCCAGCAGCCCCTGGGGTGAGGGTGGCTACACCTTC. Its protein product is CASSPWGEGGYTF.

This chain uses TRBV7-3 with TRBJ2-1; 8 positions agree with TRBD2. The V segment lost 4 bases and the J segment 6 bases; nucleotides outside the gene matches: 11. Germline V gene data show CDR1 as SGHTA and CDR2 as FQGTGA. The CDR3 spans 16 residues. The CDR3 region is CASSSLPGGYFNEQFF. In DNA, the CDR3 is TGTGCCAGCAGCTCCCTCCCGGGAGGGTACTTCAATGAGCAGTTCTTC.

This chain connects TRBV7-3 to TRBJ2-3; the match to TRBD2 covers 10 bases. In germline, CDR1 is SGHTA, CDR2 FQGTGA. J lost 4 bases, V lost 8 bases, and 6 bases had no gene match. The CDR3 runs to 14 residues. The CDR3 DNA follows: TGTGCCAGCGGCAGCGGGGGGGCCCCAGATACGCAGTATTTT. Translated: CASGSGGAPDTQYF.

This clone was found once. The chain carries TRBV5-1 and TRBJ2-5; TRBD2 aligns across 11 bases. Germline values: CDR1 SGHRS, CDR2 YFSETQ. V gave up 4 bases and J gave up 1 base; unmatched junction bases: 6. CDR3 length: 16 amino acids. The CDR3 loop is CASSPGTSGFQETQYF. The CDR3 DNA is TGCGCCAGCAGCCCGGGGACTAGCGGATTCCAAGAGACCCAGTACTTC.

This clone was picked up one time. The V and J genes are TRBV7-3 and TRBJ1-1, with D possibly being TRBD1 (5 bases). Germline V gives CDR1 SGHTA, CDR2 FQGTGA. Trimming stripped 2 bases from V and 4 bases from J, with 14 bases between. This CDR3 has 15 residues. For the CDR3, the DNA is TGTGCCAGCAGCTTAGTCGGGGGGGGGAGCACTGAAGCTTTCTTT. Amino acid sequence: CASSLVGGGSTEAFF.

The CDR3 nucleotides read TGTGCCAGCAGTTTTGATAGCCGAATAGCCAAAAACATTCAGTACTTC. Its protein product is CASSFDSRIAKNIQYF. The J gene is TRBJ2-4, the V gene TRBV6-5; no clear D gene. In germline, CDR1 is MNHEY, CDR2 SVGAGI. This CDR3 is built from 16 residues. The V gene lost 4 bases and the J gene lost 0 bases, with 13 bases spanning the gap.

The rearrangement joins TRBV5-1 to TRBJ2-1, with TRBD2 identical over 7 bases. V lost 4 bases, J lost 8 bases, and 9 bases stayed unmatched. Looked up from germline, CDR1 is SGHRS and CDR2 is YFSETQ. This CDR3 has 14 amino acids. CDR3 residues: CASSAGRERDEQFF. CDR3 DNA sequence: TGCGCCAGCAGCGCGGGGCGGGAGCGGGATGAGCAGTTCTTC.

This clone was observed a single time. The chain has TRBV18 and TRBJ2-5, with 9 bases lining up with TRBD2. Germline assignment: CDR1 KGHSH and CDR2 LQKENI. The ends lost 8 bases at V and 5 bases at J; junction bases unmatched: 6. The CDR3 length is 13 residues. The CDR3 sequence: CASRTSAEETQYF. The DNA for the CDR3 is TGTGCCAGCCGGACTAGCGCGGAGGAGACCCAGTACTTC.

The chain has TRBV4-2 and TRBJ2-7, with D perhaps TRBD1 (9 bases). The CDR3 has 15 residues. V lost 4 bases to trimming and J lost 7 bases, with 20 bases between them. CDR1 and CDR2 from the germline V gene are LGHNA and YNFKEQ. The CDR3 DNA follows: TGTGCCAGCAGCCTAGCGGGACAGGGACATGGGGAGCAGTACTTC. Translated, it gives CASSLAGQGHGEQYF.